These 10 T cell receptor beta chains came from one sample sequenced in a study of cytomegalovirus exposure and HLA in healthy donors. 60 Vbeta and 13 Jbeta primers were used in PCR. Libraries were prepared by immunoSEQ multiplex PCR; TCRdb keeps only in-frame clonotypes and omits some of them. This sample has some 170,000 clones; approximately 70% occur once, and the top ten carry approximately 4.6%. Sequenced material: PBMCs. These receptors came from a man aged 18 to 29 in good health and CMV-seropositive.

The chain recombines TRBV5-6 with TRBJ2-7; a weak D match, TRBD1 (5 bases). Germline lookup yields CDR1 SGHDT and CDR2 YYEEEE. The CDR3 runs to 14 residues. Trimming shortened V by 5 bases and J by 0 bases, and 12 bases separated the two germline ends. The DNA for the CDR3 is TGTGCCAGCAGACAAAGGGGTGGCTCCTACGAGCAGTACGTC. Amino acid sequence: CASRQRGGSYEQYV.

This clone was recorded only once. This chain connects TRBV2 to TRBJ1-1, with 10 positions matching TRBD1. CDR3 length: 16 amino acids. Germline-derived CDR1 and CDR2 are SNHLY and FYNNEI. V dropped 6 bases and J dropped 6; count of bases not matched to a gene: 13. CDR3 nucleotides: TGTGCCAGCAGGTCACCGGGACAGGGGACTGTCGCTGAAGCTTTCTTT. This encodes CASRSPGQGTVAEAFF. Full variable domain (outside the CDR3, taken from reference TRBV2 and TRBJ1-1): EPEVTQTPSHQVTQMGQEVILRCVPISNHLYFYWYRQILGQKVEFLVSFYNNEISEKSEIFDDQFSVERPDGSNFTLKIRSTKLEDSAMYFCASRSPGQGTVAEAFFGQGTRLTVV.

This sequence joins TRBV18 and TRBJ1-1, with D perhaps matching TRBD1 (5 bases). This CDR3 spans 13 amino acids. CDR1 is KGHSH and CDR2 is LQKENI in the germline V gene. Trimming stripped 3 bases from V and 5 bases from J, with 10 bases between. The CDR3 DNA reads TGTGCCAGCTCACCTCGGGGGGGTACTGAAGCTTTCTTT. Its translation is CASSPRGGTEAFF.

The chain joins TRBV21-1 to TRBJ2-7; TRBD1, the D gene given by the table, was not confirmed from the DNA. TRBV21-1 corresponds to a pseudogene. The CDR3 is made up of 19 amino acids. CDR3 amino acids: CASSKAKRRDRGHRYEQYV. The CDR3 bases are TGTGCCAGCAGCAAAGCAAAACGCAGGGACAGGGGGCACCGCTACGAGCAGTACGTC.

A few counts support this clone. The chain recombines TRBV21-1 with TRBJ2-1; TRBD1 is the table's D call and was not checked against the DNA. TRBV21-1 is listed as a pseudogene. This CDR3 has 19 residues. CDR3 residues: CASSKGPIGQGDTYNEQFF. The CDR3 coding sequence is TGTGCCAGCAGCAAAGGCCCCATAGGACAGGGCGATACCTACAATGAGCAGTTCTTC.

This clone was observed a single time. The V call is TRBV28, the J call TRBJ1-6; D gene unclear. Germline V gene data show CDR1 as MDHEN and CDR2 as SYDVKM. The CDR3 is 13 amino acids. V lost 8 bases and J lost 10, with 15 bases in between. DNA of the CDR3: TGTGCCAGCCTTCGGGGAGTAGGCTCACCCCTCCACTTT. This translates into CASLRGVGSPLHF.

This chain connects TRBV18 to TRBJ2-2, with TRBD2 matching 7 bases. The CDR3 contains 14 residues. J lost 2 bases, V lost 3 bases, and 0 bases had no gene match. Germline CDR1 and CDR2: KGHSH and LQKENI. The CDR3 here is CASSPGLNTGELFF. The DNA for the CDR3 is TGTGCCAGCTCACCGGGACTAAACACCGGGGAGCTGTTTTTT.

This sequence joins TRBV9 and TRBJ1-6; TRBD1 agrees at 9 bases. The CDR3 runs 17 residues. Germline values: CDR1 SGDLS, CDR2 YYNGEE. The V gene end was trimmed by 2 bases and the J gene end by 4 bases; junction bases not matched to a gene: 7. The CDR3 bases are TGTGCCAGCAGCGTCGGACAGGGGATAACGTATAATTCACCCCTCCACTTT. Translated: CASSVGQGITYNSPLHF.

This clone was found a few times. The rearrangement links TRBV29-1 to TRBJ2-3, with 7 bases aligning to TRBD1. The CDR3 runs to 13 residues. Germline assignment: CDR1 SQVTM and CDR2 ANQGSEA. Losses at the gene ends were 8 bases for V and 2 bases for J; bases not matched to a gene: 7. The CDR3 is CSTGTAITDTQYF. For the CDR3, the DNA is TGCAGCACGGGGACAGCTATCACAGATACGCAGTATTTT.

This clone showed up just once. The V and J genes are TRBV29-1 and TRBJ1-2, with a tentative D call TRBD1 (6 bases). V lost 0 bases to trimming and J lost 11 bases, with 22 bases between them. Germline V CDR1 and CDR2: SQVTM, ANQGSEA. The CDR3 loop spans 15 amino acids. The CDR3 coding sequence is TGCAGCGTTGAAGATGCTCTCGGACAGACCTTTAGATACACCTTC. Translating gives CSVEDALGQTFRYTF.